This T cell receptor beta chain was observed in a study of blood T cell repertoires in COVID-19. Overall study context: The United States, Italy and Spain supplied acute and convalescent COVID-19 samples. T cells, B-cell-depleted T cells, or PBMCs provided the cDNA or gDNA that served as material.

It was during active infection that Seattle patients were enrolled and then longitudinally followed. In the source study's methods: Reference gene primer amplification gave nucleated cell count estimates. Libraries were prepared by immunoSEQ multiplex PCR; TCRdb keeps only in-frame clonotypes and omits some of them. The DNA gave D and trimming, while V, J and clone size come from that table. This table holds about 200,000 clones, 84% found once. V trimming: 8 bases; J trimming: 6 bases; junction bases outside the gene matches: 14. The CDR3 sequence is 15 residues long. Per germline, CDR1 MNHEY and CDR2 SMNVEV (reference sequence).

The specimen sequenced was peripheral blood. The chain is built from TRBV27 and TRBJ2-3, with TRBD2 matching 7 bases. The origin of this receptor is an elderly woman with COVID-19, enrolled during active disease. This CDR3 reads CASLPSSGGSDTQYF. In DNA form, the CDR3 reads TGTGCCAGCCTGCCTTCCTCCGGGGGGAGTGATACGCAGTATTTT.